A single T cell receptor beta chain is shown here with its context. Its recognized antigen is unknown. No much larger clone exists at a distance of one base, and base qualities are not known. Deletion took 0 bases off V and 8 bases off J, with a span of 14 bases between the germline ends. CDR1 is given as LGHDT and CDR2 as YNNKEL, both from the germline V gene (reference sequence). Including the terminal cysteine and phenylalanine, the CDR3 comprises 15 residues. Solely the CDR3 DNA is kept, with 45 bases framed from the first base. This specimen belongs to a study of Ad26.COV2.S vaccination and SARS-CoV-2 variants (dated by TCRdb to the early 2020s). Background for the entire study: TCRbeta repertoire sequencing served as the tool for gauging how specific and how broad the SARS-CoV-2-reactive T cell receptors were following Ad26.COV2.S vaccination. A total of 32 samples were included in the TCR-sequenced set, comprising about 20 Ad26.COV2.S vaccine recipients, 5 placebo recipients and 8 SARS-CoV-2 convalescent individuals. Study-level results and caveats: The authors noted that the TCR breadth and depth analyses may have underestimated total T cell responses. Substantial breadth of spike-specific CD8+ and CD4+ T cell responses was reported after vaccination. Compared with placebo recipients, Ad26.COV2.S recipients showed higher spike-specific TCR breadth (P = 0.0014). Non-spike TCR breadth was comparable between vaccine and placebo recipients, consistent with the vaccine containing only spike.

The time point label, as the study defines it: individuals recovered from natural SARS-CoV-2 infection. TCRbeta CDR3 regions were sequenced with the immunoSEQ Assay. After extraction, genomic DNA underwent amplification by bias-controlled multiplex PCR, followed by high-throughput sequencing. Concerning the study's data processing: To quantify the absolute abundance of every unique TCRbeta CDR3 region, sequences were collapsed and filtered. T cell fraction was estimated by normalizing TCRbeta template counts to usable DNA, which was measured by amplifying reference genes present in all nucleated cells. Repertoire TCRs were annotated as SARS-CoV-2-specific by exact matching of V gene, CDR3 amino acid sequence and J gene to a known reactive TCR set. The reference SARS-CoV-2 TCR set was obtained from MIRA and was filtered for enrichment in COVID-19-positive ImmuneCODE repertoires, whereby public or cross-reactive TCRs were removed. Drawing on the MIRA antigens, annotated TCRs were analysed further at the level of specific ORF or position within ORF. Breadth was defined as the number of annotated unique rearrangements divided by the total number of unique productive rearrangements, and depth was defined as the summed frequency of the annotated unique rearrangements. Two-sided Wilcoxon rank-sum tests were used to compare TCR breadth between groups. This immuneACCESS table, as held by TCRdb, lists in-frame sequences with V and J called but not all clones. Of the missing ones, under half trace to an unresolved V gene in checked studies; the others have no known cause. V and J calls and clone size follow that table, whereas D and trimming were derived from the DNA. The sample includes some 190,000 clones, with roughly 87% observed a single time. The ten largest clonotypes hold about 5.5% of the sample.

The sequenced sample was peripheral blood, obtained after recovery from COVID-19. The chain links TRBV3-1 (or the pseudogene TRBV3-2) with TRBJ2-1; the D segment could be TRBD1, given 6 matching bases. The origin of this receptor is a human donor who had recovered from COVID-19. The base sequence is TGTGCCAGCAGCCAAGATCCCCAGGGGATCTATGAGCAGTTCTTC. Its protein product is CASSQDPQGIYEQFF.